This note documents a single T cell receptor beta chain sequence. Its specificity is not known. These data originate in a study of CD8+ T cells in alopecia areata. Study observations and caveats: Especially in alopecia totalis/universalis, lesional scalp showed greater clonality than normal scalp did.

Specified treatment: oral pan-JAK inhibitor, 5-10 mg twice daily. Sampling of alopecia areata patients yielded lesional scalp punch biopsies as well as peripheral blood. As the sequencing template, cDNA was produced by extracting RNA and reverse transcribing it. The method was immunoSEQ multiplex PCR; TCRdb's version includes in-frame clones alone and lacks a portion of them. Altogether more than 150,000 clones are present, around 50% being singletons, with the ten largest covering around an eighth. V was pared by 4 bases and J by 6 bases, with 6 bases of the junction left unmatched. The germline V gene encodes CDR1 LNHNV and CDR2 YYDKDF (reference sequence). This CDR3 is built from 14 residues.

The sample was CD8+ T cells sorted from blood, taken at week 24, from a patient treated with tofacitinib. This TCR derives from a human donor with alopecia areata. The chain recombines TRBV15 with TRBJ1-5; 7 positions agree with TRBD1. CDR3 DNA: TGTGCCACCAGCAAGTCCAGGGGGGGTCAGCCCCAGCATTTT. Translating gives CATSKSRGGQPQHF. The whole variable domain, remainder taken from reference TRBV15 and TRBJ1-5, is DAMVIQNPRYQVTQFGKPVTLSCSQTLNHNVMYWYQQKSSQAPKLLFHYYDKDFNNEADTPDNFQSRRPNTSFCFLDIRSPGLGDTAMYLCATSKSRGGQPQHFGDGTRLSIL.